This T cell receptor (beta chain) originates from a study of blood T cell repertoires in COVID-19 (dated by TCRdb to 2018 to 2020). Study-wide context: Samples from collaborators originated in the United States, Italy and Spain and spanned both the acute and convalescent phases of COVID-19. HLA class I and class II types, where available, came from metadata supplied by the sample provider rather than from assay-based typing. The prospective study material was composed of cDNA or gDNA derived from T cells, B-cell-depleted T cells, or PBMCs. Deeply sampled blood TCRbeta repertoires from subjects exposed to, actively infected with, or recovered from COVID-19 were included in the dataset. A de-identified subject ID, COVID-19 status, age in years and sex were almost always included in the sample metadata. The repertoires were made available in a free public database intended to serve as a resource for research on the immune response to SARS-CoV-2. The samples were drawn from two sources: the first 160 participants of the ongoing ImmuneRACE study, and 1,254 subjects contributed by 6 global collaborators. General findings and caveats noted by the study authors: Clinical and demographic metadata were provided uncurated, with the amount varying by source and participant.

CDR1 and CDR2, looked up from the germline V gene, are MNHEY and SVGAGI. From the cysteine through the phenylalanine, the CDR3 covers 14 amino acids. Only the CDR3 portion is preserved as DNA: 42 bases, with reading frame beginning at the first base. Trimming removed 7 bases from V and 2 bases from J; the gene matches leave 7 bases unexplained. TCRbeta CDR3 regions were amplified from genomic DNA by means of the immunoSEQ Assay, a bias-controlled multiplex PCR. The published analysis was carried out like this. The number of nucleated cells in each sample was estimated by amplification of reference gene primers within the assay. Sequence reads were collapsed and filtered to measure the absolute abundance of every unique TCRbeta CDR3 rearrangement. For each sample, productive Simpson clonality was calculated as the square root of Simpson's diversity index across productive rearrangements. TCRdb retrieved this table from immuneACCESS and kept in-frame rearrangements only. Not all clones are present; in checked studies, unresolved V genes account for under half, and no reason is known for the remainder. V, J and clone size are taken as reported in that table, and D and trimming were inferred from the DNA itself. A total of approximately 400,000 clones appear in this sample, more than 75% of them only once. About 1.2% of the sample rests with the top ten.

In the prospective study, participants were roughly 18 to 89 years old, resided in about two dozen geographic areas of the United States, and were enrolled through a virtual design. In the prospective study, cohorts were assigned on the basis of participant-reported clinical history obtained from a screening survey and a study questionnaire. ImmuneRACE Cohort 3 recovered participants were defined by two consecutive negative NP/OP PCR tests, healthcare professional clearance, or symptom resolution. Mobile phlebotomists in the prospective study collected whole blood, serum and a nasopharyngeal or oropharyngeal swab from every participant. Participants in the prospective study had the option to provide additional blood draws and questionnaires over a roughly 2-month period. Before DNA extraction, prospective study blood samples were shipped either frozen or at room temperature. A single count supports this clone. Its recognized antigen is unknown. Within one base of it there is no much larger clone, and no base qualities were kept.

The clonotype originates from a young woman who had recovered from COVID-19. Rearrangement joined TRBV6-5 to TRBJ2-7, with 8 bases matching TRBD2. Sequenced: PBMCs or T cells enriched from blood (not recorded which). The nucleotide sequence reads TGTGCCAGCACCAGGACGGGAGGGGCCTACGAGCAGTACTTC. This yields the protein CASTRTGGAYEQYF.